What follows are 14 T cell receptor beta chains derived from one specimen sequenced in a study of T cells after yellow fever vaccination. One entry per CDR3 protein, called by TCRdb with MiXCR from the 5' RACE reads. The sample contains some 110,000 distinct CDR3 sequences, under 8.5% of which appear only once. Material: CD4+ T cells sorted from PBMCs, obtained roughly 10 days after the first yellow fever vaccination. The source of these receptors is a man younger than 30 who received the YFV17D yellow fever vaccine.

Concerning this clonotype: A much bigger clone sits one base away, suggesting this may be a read error. This chain uses TRBV28 with TRBJ2-7, with 7 nucleotides matching TRBD1. This CDR3 has 12 residues. V trimming: 7 bases; J trimming: 3 bases; junction bases outside the gene matches: 3. Germline V lookup: CDR1 MDHEN, CDR2 SYDVKM. This CDR3 reads CASITGDYEQYV. The CDR3 DNA reads TGTGCCAGCATTACAGGGGACTACGAGCAGTACGTC.

This clonotype was counted many times. The chain has TRBV5-1 and TRBJ1-6; 8 positions match TRBD1. Germline V gene lookup returns CDR1 SGHRS and CDR2 YFSETQ. J gave up 7 bases and V 3 bases, and 9 bases lay outside the gene matches. CDR3 length: 16 amino acids. In DNA, the CDR3 is TGCGCCAGCAGCTGGGGAACGACAGGGGTGAATTCACCCCTCCACTTT. It encodes CASSWGTTGVNSPLHF.

This clonotype was observed at least ten times. V and J are TRBV20-1 and TRBJ2-1; 7 nucleotides align to TRBD2. The V segment lost 5 bases and the J segment 0 bases; nucleotides outside the gene matches: 16. Germline assignment: CDR1 DFQATT and CDR2 SNEGSKA (reference sequence). The CDR3 is 18 residues long. CDR3 region: CSALGTTMTQSSYNEQFF. The DNA for the CDR3 is TGCAGTGCTCTCGGGACTACGATGACTCAGAGCTCCTACAATGAGCAGTTCTTC.

This sequence joins TRBV9 and TRBJ1-3; tentatively, D is TRBD1 (6 bases). CDR3 size: 15 residues. Germline CDR1 SGDLS, CDR2 YYNGEE. The germline V and J ends were trimmed by 2 bases and 3 bases, with 12 bases remaining between them. The CDR3 sequence is CASSVMGALGNTIYF. In DNA, the CDR3 is TGTGCCAGCAGCGTCATGGGGGCACTTGGAAACACCATATATTTT.

This clonotype was picked up many times. V usage is TRBV5-1 and J usage is TRBJ2-4; a weak D match, TRBD2 (6 bases). Per the germline V gene, CDR1 is SGHRS and CDR2 is YFSETQ. This CDR3 contains 14 residues. Trimming pared 1 base from V and 3 bases from J, leaving 8 bases between. This chain's CDR3 is CASSLWGGKNIQYF. The CDR3 DNA reads TGCGCCAGCAGCTTGTGGGGAGGCAAAAACATTCAGTACTTC.

This clonotype was seen many times. The chain couples TRBV9 to TRBJ2-1, with TRBD2 identical over 9 bases. Germline values: CDR1 SGDLS, CDR2 YYNGEE. This CDR3 region has 15 residues. J was trimmed by 4 bases and V by 2 bases; bases with no gene match: 4. CDR3 in amino acids: CASSVTSGPYNEQFF. The CDR3, as DNA: TGTGCCAGCAGCGTGACTAGCGGCCCTTACAATGAGCAGTTCTTC.

In this sample, this clonotype turned up many times. V and J are TRBV20-1 and TRBJ2-5; tentatively, D is TRBD1 (6 bases). Per the germline V gene, CDR1 is DFQATT and CDR2 is SNEGSKA (reference sequence). The CDR3 has 12 residues. V dropped 4 bases and J dropped 4 bases, with 10 bases sitting between them. The CDR3 loop reads CSATGTIETQYF. The CDR3, as DNA: TGCAGTGCTACCGGGACAATAGAGACCCAGTACTTC.

The table lists this clonotype with a count of one. A read error may be the cause here, since a much bigger clone is one base away. This sequence joins TRBV12-3 or TRBV12-4 and TRBJ1-4; D not resolved. Trimming shortened V by 4 bases and J by 8 bases, and 17 bases separated the two germline ends. This CDR3 is built from 15 residues. This CDR3 reads CASSSSLAGKEKLFF. CDR3 DNA: TGTGCCAGCAGTTCGAGCCTCGCGGGCAAAGAAAAACTGTTTTTT.

This clonotype was counted many times. As DNA, the CDR3 is TGTGCCAGCAATCATAACTATGGCTACACCTTC. This gives the protein CASNHNYGYTF. V gene TRBV6-2 or TRBV6-3 combines with J gene TRBJ1-2; D gene unclear. The CDR3 spans 11 residues. Germline V lookup: CDR1 MNHEY, CDR2 SVGEGT. Trimming took off 7 bases at V and 1 base at J, with 4 bases between the two ends.

This clonotype was seen at least ten times. The chain is built from TRBV7-2 and TRBJ2-1; 13 bases match TRBD2. V gave up 5 bases and J gave up 15 bases; unmatched junction bases: 13. Germline V gene sequence: CDR1 SGHTA, CDR2 FQGNSA. This CDR3 is built from 15 residues. CDR3: CASSDRTSGGARRFF. For the CDR3, the DNA is TGTGCCAGCAGCGACCGGACTAGCGGGGGAGCAAGGCGGTTCTTC.

At least ten counts were recorded for this clonotype. The CDR3 sequence is CASSQGNLGTDTQYF. The CDR3 DNA follows: TGCGCCAGCAGCCAAGGCAATTTGGGAACAGATACGCAGTATTTT. This chain links TRBV4-3 with TRBJ2-3; D not resolved. CDR3 length: 15 residues. The germline V gene has CDR1 LGHNA and CDR2 YSLEER. Trimming removed 1 base from V and 3 bases from J, with 11 bases in between.

This clonotype has at least ten counts. The rearrangement links TRBV20-1 to TRBJ2-5; possibly TRBD1 for D (7 bases). The CDR3 is made up of 16 amino acids. Trimming removed 0 bases from V and 7 bases from J, with 21 bases in between. Per germline, CDR1 DFQATT and CDR2 SNEGSKA (reference sequence). Written as DNA, the CDR3 is TGCAGTGCTAGAGATCAGGGGGTAGCGGCACCGGGGACCCAGTACTTC. Protein product: CSARDQGVAAPGTQYF.

This clonotype was detected many times. V is TRBV5-1 and J is TRBJ2-5; possibly TRBD1 for D (6 bases). This CDR3 comprises 14 residues. Germline V CDR1 and CDR2: SGHRS, YFSETQ. The germline V and J ends were trimmed by 2 bases and 4 bases, with 12 bases remaining between them. Written as DNA, the CDR3 is TGCGCCAGCAGCTTAGAGACAGGTCTAGAGACCCAGTACTTC. Protein sequence: CASSLETGLETQYF.

There are many counts of this clonotype. This rearrangement joins TRBV12-3 or TRBV12-4 to TRBJ1-3, with 7 bases lining up with TRBD1. Losses at the gene ends were 4 bases for V and 4 bases for J; bases not matched to a gene: 10. The CDR3 covers 16 residues. CDR3 amino acids: CASSSGTVLEGNTIYF. The CDR3 DNA is TGTGCCAGCAGTTCGGGGACAGTTTTGGAGGGAAACACCATATATTTT.